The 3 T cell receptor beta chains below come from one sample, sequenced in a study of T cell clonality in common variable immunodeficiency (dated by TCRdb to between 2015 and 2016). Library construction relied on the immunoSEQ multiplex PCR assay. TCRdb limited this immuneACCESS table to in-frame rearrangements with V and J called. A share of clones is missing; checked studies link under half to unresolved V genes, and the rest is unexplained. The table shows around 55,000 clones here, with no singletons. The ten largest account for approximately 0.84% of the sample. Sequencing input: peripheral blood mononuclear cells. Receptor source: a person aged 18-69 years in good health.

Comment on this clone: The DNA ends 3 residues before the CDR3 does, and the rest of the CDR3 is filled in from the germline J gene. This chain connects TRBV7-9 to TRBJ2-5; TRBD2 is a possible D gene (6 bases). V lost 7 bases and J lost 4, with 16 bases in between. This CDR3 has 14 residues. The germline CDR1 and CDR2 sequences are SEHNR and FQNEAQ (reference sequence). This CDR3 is CASTLLGGGETQYF. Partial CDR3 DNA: TGTGCCAGCACCCTCCTGGGGGGAGGAGAGACC.

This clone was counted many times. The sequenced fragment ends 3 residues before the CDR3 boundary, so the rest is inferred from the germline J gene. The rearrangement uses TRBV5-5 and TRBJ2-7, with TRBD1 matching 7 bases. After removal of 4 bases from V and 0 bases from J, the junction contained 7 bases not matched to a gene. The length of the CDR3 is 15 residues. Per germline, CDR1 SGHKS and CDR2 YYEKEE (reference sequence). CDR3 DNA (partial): TGTGCCAGCAGCCACCACCGGGACAGCTCCTACGAG. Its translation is CASSHHRDSSYE. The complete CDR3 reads CASSHHRDSSYEQYF.

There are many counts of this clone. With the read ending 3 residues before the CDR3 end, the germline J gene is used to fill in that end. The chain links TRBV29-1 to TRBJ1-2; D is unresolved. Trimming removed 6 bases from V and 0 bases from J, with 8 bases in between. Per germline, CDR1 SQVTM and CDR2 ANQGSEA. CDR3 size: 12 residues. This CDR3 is CSVFSANYGYTF. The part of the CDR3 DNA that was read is TGCAGCGTGTTCTCTGCTAACTATGGC.